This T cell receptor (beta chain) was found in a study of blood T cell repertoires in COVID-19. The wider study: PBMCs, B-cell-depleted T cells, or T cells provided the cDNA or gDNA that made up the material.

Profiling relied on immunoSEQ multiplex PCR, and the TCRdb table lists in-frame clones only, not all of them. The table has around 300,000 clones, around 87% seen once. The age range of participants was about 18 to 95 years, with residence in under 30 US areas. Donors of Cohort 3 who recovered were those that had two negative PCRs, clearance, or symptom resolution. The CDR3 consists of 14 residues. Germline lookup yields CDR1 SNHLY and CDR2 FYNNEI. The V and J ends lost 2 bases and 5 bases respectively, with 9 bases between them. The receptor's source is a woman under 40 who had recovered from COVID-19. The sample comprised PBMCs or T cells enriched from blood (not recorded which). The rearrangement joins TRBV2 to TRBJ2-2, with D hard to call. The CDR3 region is CASSEPGVTGELFF. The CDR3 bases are TGTGCCAGCAGTGAACCCGGTGTGACCGGGGAGCTGTTTTTT.